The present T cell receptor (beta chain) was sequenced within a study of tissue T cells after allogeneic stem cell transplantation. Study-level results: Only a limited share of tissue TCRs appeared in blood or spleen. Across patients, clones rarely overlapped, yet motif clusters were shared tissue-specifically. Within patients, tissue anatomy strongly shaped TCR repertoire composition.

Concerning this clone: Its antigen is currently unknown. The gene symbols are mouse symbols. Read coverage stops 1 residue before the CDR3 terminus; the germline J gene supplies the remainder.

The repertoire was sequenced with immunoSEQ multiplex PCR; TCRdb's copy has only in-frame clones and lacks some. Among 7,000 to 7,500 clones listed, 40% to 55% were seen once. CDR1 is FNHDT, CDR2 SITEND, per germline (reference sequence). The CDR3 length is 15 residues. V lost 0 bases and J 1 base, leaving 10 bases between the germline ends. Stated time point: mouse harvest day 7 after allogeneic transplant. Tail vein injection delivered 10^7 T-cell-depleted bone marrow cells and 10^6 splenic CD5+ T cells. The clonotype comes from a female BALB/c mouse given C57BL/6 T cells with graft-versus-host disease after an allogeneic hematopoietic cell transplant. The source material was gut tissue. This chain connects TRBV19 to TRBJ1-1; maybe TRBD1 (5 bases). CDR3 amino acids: CASSIGGQGNTEVFF. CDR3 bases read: TGTGCCAGCAGTATAGGGGGCCAAGGGAACACAGAAGTCTTC.